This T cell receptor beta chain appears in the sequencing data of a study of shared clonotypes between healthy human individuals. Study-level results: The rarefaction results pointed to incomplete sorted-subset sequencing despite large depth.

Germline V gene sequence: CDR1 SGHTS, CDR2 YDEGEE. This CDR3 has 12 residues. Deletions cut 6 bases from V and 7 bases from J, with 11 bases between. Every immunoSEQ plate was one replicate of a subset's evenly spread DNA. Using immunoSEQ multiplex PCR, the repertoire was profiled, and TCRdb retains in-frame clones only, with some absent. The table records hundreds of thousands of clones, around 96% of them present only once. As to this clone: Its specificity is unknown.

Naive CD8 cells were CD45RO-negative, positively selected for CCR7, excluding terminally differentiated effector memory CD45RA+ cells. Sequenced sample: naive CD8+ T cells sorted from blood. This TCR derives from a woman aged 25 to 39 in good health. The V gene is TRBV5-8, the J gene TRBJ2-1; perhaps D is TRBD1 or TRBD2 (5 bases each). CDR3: CASNQGPNEQFF. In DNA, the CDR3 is TGTGCCAGCAATCAGGGACCAAATGAGCAGTTCTTC.